A selection of T cell receptor beta chains follows, all from one sample in a study of blood T cell repertoires in COVID-19. TCRdb keeps only in-frame clones here, not all; method: immunoSEQ multiplex PCR. The sample includes around 300,000 clones, approximately 90% of them seen just once. Sequenced: peripheral blood. The source of these receptors is a woman younger than 45 with COVID-19, enrolled during active disease. The CDR3 runs from the conserved cysteine through the conserved F or W. The D gene is left open where the match is weak. Expanded clones get a size class; other rows say once, few or many, or leave the size out.

cdr3_nt: TGTGCCACCCCCCCCAGCGGGAGGCCACAACTACCCCCGAGCTCCTACGAGCAGTACTTC; cdr3_aa: CATPPSGRPQLPPSSYEQYF; d_call: TRBD2; clone_size: .; v_call: TRBV15; j_call: TRBJ2-7
cdr3_nt: TGTGCCAGCAGCTTATCGGGTAGCGGGAACCAAGAGACCCAGTACTTC; cdr3_aa: CASSLSGSGNQETQYF; d_call: TRBD2; clone_size: .; v_call: TRBV7-2; j_call: TRBJ2-5
cdr3_nt: TGTGCCAGCAGATCTCGGACAGGAGGATCCCTCCACTTT; cdr3_aa: CASRSRTGGSLHF; d_call: TRBD1; clone_size: .; v_call: TRBV25-1; j_call: TRBJ1-6
cdr3_nt: TGTGCCACCGTCGAGGGACAGGACTATGGCTACACCTTC; cdr3_aa: CATVEGQDYGYTF; d_call: TRBD1; clone_size: few; v_call: TRBV10-3; j_call: TRBJ1-2
cdr3_nt: TGTGCCAGCAGCTTAGCGGGACAGGGAAGGGGAGCTTTCTTT; cdr3_aa: CASSLAGQGRGAFF; d_call: TRBD1; clone_size: .; v_call: TRBV11-2; j_call: TRBJ1-1
cdr3_nt: TGTGCCAGCAGCGCGCCGAAACAGGGGGCGATAGCCGGGGAGCTGTTTTTT; cdr3_aa: CASSAPKQGAIAGELFF; d_call: TRBD1; clone_size: .; v_call: TRBV2; j_call: TRBJ2-2
cdr3_nt: TGTGCCAGCAGCGTAGTCCTCCGGAATTCACCCCTCCACTTT; cdr3_aa: CASSVVLRNSPLHF; d_call: .; clone_size: .; v_call: TRBV9; j_call: TRBJ1-6
cdr3_nt: TGTGCCAGCAGAGAGAGGGGCGGGGCCTACGAGCAGTACTTC; cdr3_aa: CASRERGGAYEQYF; d_call: .; clone_size: .; v_call: TRBV11-2; j_call: TRBJ2-7
cdr3_nt: TGTGCCAGTAGTAAACGACTAGCGGATACTCCCAATGAGCAGTTCTTC; cdr3_aa: CASSKRLADTPNEQFF; d_call: TRBD2; clone_size: .; v_call: TRBV19; j_call: TRBJ2-1
cdr3_nt: TGTGCCTGGAGTCCCGACAGGAGCACTGAAGCTTTCTTT; cdr3_aa: CAWSPDRSTEAFF; d_call: .; clone_size: .; v_call: TRBV30; j_call: TRBJ1-1
cdr3_nt: TGTGCCAGCAGCTCCCGACTAGTCGGGGCGGGGGGGGAGCTGTTTTTT; cdr3_aa: CASSSRLVGAGGELFF; d_call: .; clone_size: .; v_call: TRBV9; j_call: TRBJ2-2
cdr3_nt: TGTGCCAGCAGCCGAGATCTCTCTGGGGCCAACGTCCTGACTTTC; cdr3_aa: CASSRDLSGANVLTF; d_call: .; clone_size: .; v_call: TRBV5-4; j_call: TRBJ2-6
cdr3_nt: TGTGCCAGCAGTGAATATTACGGGAGCGACAATGAGCAGTTCTTC; cdr3_aa: CASSEYYGSDNEQFF; d_call: .; clone_size: .; v_call: TRBV25-1; j_call: TRBJ2-1
cdr3_nt: TGCGCCAGCAGCTTGGGGGGAGAAGAGACCCAGTACTTC; cdr3_aa: CASSLGGEETQYF; d_call: .; clone_size: .; v_call: TRBV5-1; j_call: TRBJ2-5
cdr3_nt: TGTGCCAGCAGCGCTGCGACAGGACTGAACTATGGCTACACCTTC; cdr3_aa: CASSAATGLNYGYTF; d_call: .; clone_size: once; v_call: TRBV27; j_call: TRBJ1-2
cdr3_nt: TGTGCCAGCAGTTTACTCGGGGGGCGCGTCGGAAACACCATATATTTT; cdr3_aa: CASSLLGGRVGNTIYF; d_call: .; clone_size: .; v_call: TRBV28; j_call: TRBJ1-3